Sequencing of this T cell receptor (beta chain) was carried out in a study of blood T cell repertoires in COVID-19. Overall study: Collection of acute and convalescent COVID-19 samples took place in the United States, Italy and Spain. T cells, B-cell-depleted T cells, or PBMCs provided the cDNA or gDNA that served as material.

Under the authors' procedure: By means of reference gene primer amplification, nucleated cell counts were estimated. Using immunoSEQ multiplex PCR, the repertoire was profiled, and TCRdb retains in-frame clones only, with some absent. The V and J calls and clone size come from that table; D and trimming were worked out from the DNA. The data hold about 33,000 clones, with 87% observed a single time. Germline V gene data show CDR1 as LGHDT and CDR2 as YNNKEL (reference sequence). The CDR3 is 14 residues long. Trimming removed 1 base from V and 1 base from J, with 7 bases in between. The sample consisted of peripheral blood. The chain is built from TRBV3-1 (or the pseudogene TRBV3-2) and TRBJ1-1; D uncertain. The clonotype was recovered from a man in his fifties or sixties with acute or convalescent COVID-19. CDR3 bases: TGTGCCAGCAGCCAAGCCGGGAGGAACACTGAAGCTTTCTTT. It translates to CASSQAGRNTEAFF.